These T cell receptor beta chains were read from a single sample in a study of CD8 T cells in ankylosing spondylitis. TCRdb redid the calling of the 5' RACE reads with MiXCR, one entry per CDR3 protein. The data contain about 460,000 distinct CDR3 sequences, 5.3% of them singletons. The sequenced sample consisted of blood, either unsorted or a sorted T cell fraction (not recorded which). These receptor sequences come from a male donor with ankylosing spondylitis. Each CDR3 is given with its conserved first and last residue. The order of the fields is J gene, clone size, D gene, V gene, CDR3 length, CDR3 protein, CDR3 DNA. D genes are given only for firm matches. Some rows mark clone size as missing; the rest say once, few, many or name a class of expanded clone.

TRBJ1-2 many TRBD1 TRBV4-2 16 CASSPSQDPGGYGYTF TGTGCCAGCAGCCCTTCACAGGACCCAGGGGGCTATGGCTACACCTTC
TRBJ2-2 many - TRBV6-5 15 CASKIMDSRAGELFF TGTGCCAGCAAGATCATGGATTCACGGGCCGGGGAGCTGTTTTTT
TRBJ2-7 many - TRBV6-5 14 CASSTSDGIYEQYF -
TRBJ2-1 many - TRBV2 14 CASEAAPHYNEQFF TGTGCCAGCGAGGCTGCTCCCCACTACAATGAGCAGTTCTTC
TRBJ1-1 many - TRBV4-3 15 CASSPGSGMNTEAFF TGCGCCAGCAGCCCAGGGAGCGGAATGAACACTGAAGCTTTCTTT
TRBJ2-7 few TRBD2 TRBV7-9 16 CASSLAEGGSNREQYF TGTGCCAGCAGCTTAGCAGAGGGAGGGTCGAATAGAGAGCAGTACTTC
TRBJ2-1 many TRBD2 TRBV20-1 19 CSARGQTSGRSASYNEQFF TGCAGTGCTAGAGGTCAGACTAGCGGGAGATCAGCCTCCTACAATGAGCAGTTCTTC
TRBJ2-7 many TRBD2 TRBV7-9 17 CASSLARSGALLYEQYF TGTGCCAGCAGCTTAGCGCGTAGCGGGGCCTTACTCTACGAGCAGTACTTC
TRBJ1-5 many - TRBV6-5 17 CASSYLGERYSNQPQHF TGTGCCAGCAGTTACCTAGGAGAGCGATATAGCAATCAGCCCCAGCATTTT
TRBJ1-1 many - TRBV6-5 14 CASSYQRGRYEAFF TGTGCCAGCAGTTATCAAAGAGGGCGGTATGAAGCTTTCTTT
TRBJ1-1 many - TRBV4-2 14 CASSQDPGNTEAFF TGTGCCAGCAGCCAAGATCCCGGAAACACTGAAGCTTTCTTT
TRBJ2-7 many - TRBV29-1 13 CSVEPLETYEQYF TGCAGCGTTGAACCTCTAGAAACCTACGAGCAGTACTTC
TRBJ1-1 many - TRBV20-1 15 CSARDVGKSNTEAFF TGCAGTGCTAGAGATGTCGGAAAGTCGAACACTGAAGCTTTCTTT
TRBJ2-4 many - TRBV28 15 CASSLSELAKNIQYF TGTGCCAGCAGTTTATCCGAGTTAGCCAAAAACATTCAGTACTTC
TRBJ1-1 many - TRBV10-3 12 CAISPSDTEAFF TGTGCCATCAGCCCGTCCGACACTGAAGCTTTCTTT
TRBJ2-7 - TRBD1 TRBV2 15 CASIEARGPNYEQYF TGTGCCAGCATCGAAGCAAGGGGGCCGAATTACGAGCAGTACTTC
TRBJ2-2 many - TRBV15 14 CATSELANTGELFF TGTGCCACCAGCGAACTAGCGAACACCGGGGAGCTGTTTTTT
TRBJ2-3 - - TRBV7-9 12 CASRTAAVKQYF TGTGCCAGCAGGACCGCCGCCGTAAAGCAGTATTTT
TRBJ1-1 many TRBD1 TRBV5-5 14 CASSHDREGGRAFF TGTGCCAGCAGTCACGACAGGGAGGGAGGAAGAGCTTTCTTT
TRBJ1-2 many TRBD1 TRBV7-9 12 CASTRQGSGYTF TGTGCCAGCACCAGACAGGGATCTGGCTACACCTTC
TRBJ1-4 few - TRBV7-2 13 CASSYGPGEKLFF TGTGCCAGCAGCTACGGACCCGGAGAAAAACTGTTTTTT
TRBJ2-5 many - TRBV5-1 12 CASRDNQETQYF TGCGCCAGCCGGGACAACCAAGAGACCCAGTACTTC
TRBJ1-3 many - TRBV15 15 CATSRGPSSGNTIYF TGTGCCACCAGCAGAGGCCCGAGTTCTGGAAACACCATATATTTT
TRBJ2-5 few - TRBV27 15 CASSGDPDRQETQYF TGTGCCAGCAGTGGAGATCCTGACAGACAAGAGACCCAGTACTTC
TRBJ2-6 many - TRBV12-3/TRBV12-4 16 CASRGSDGSGANVLTF TGTGCCAGCAGAGGATCGGACGGTTCCGGGGCCAACGTCCTGACTTTC
TRBJ1-2 many TRBD1 TRBV20-1 17 CSVAASTLGQGVKGYTF TGCAGTGTTGCGGCCTCCACCCTGGGACAGGGAGTCAAAGGCTACACCTTC
TRBJ2-1 few TRBD1 TRBV20-1 16 CSALQTGASSYNEQFF TGCAGTGCTTTACAGACAGGGGCAAGCTCCTACAATGAGCAGTTCTTC
TRBJ2-7 many - TRBV6-2/TRBV6-3 13 CASSYAGTYEQYF TGTGCCAGCAGTTACGCGGGCACCTACGAGCAGTACTTC
TRBJ2-7 many - TRBV20-1 13 CSARDRTVGEQYF TGCAGTGCTAGAGATCGCACCGTCGGGGAGCAGTACTTC
TRBJ1-1 - - TRBV5-1 15 CASSLGGHPNTEAFF TGCGCCAGCAGCTTGGGAGGACACCCGAACACTGAAGCTTTCTTT